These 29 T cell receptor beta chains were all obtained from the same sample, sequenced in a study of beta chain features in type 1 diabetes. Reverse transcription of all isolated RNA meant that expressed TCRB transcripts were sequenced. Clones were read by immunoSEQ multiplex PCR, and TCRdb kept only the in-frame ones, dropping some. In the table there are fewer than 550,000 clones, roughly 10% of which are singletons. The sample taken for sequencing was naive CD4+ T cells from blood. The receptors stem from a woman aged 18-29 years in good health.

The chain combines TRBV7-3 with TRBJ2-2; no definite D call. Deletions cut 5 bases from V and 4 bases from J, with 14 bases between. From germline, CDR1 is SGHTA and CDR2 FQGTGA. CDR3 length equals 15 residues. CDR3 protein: CASSPGQIGTGELFF. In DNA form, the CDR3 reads TGTGCCAGCAGCCCGGGCCAGATCGGCACCGGGGAGCTGTTTTTT.

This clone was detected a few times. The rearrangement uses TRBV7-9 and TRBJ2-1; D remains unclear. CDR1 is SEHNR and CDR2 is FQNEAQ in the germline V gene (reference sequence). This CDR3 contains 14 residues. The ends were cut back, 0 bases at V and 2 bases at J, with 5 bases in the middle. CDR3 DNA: TGTGCCAGCAGCTTAGCACAGACCTACAATGAGCAGTTCTTC. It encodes CASSLAQTYNEQFF.

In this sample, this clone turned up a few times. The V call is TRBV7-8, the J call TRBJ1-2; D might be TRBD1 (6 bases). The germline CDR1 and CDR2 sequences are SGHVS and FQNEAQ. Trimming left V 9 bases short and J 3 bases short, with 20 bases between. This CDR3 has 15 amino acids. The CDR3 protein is CASTSWLQGDYGYTF. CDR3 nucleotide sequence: TGTGCCAGTACTTCTTGGCTACAGGGCGACTATGGCTACACCTTC.

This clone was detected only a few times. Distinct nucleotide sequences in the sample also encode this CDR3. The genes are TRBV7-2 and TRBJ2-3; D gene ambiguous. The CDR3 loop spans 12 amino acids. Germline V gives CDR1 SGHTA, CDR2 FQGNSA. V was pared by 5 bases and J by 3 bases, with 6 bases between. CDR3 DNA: TGTGCCAGCAGCAGGTATACAGATACGCAGTATTTT. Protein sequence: CASSRYTDTQYF.

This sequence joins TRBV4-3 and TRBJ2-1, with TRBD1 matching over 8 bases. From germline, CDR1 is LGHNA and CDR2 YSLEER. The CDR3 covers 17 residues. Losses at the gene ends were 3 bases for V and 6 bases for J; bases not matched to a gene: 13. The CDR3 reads CASSQIEGTGYFNEQFF. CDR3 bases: TGCGCCAGCAGCCAGATAGAGGGGACAGGTTACTTCAATGAGCAGTTCTTC.

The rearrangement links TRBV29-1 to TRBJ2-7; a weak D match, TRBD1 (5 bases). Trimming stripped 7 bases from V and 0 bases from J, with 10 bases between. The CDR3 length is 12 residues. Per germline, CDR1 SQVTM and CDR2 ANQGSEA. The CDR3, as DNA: TGCAGCGCCAAGACAGTCTCCTACGAGCAGTACTTC. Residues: CSAKTVSYEQYF.

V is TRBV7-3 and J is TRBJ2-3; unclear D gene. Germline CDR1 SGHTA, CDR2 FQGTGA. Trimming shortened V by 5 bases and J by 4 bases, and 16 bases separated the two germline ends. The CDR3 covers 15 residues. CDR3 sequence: CASSRQAGPPDTQYF. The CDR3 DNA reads TGTGCCAGCAGCCGTCAGGCCGGCCCACCAGATACGCAGTATTTT.

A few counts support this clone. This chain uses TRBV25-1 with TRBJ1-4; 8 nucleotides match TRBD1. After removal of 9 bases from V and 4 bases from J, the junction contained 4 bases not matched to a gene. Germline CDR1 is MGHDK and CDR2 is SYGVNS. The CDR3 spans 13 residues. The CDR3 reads CARIQGDNEKLFF. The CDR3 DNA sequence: TGTGCCAGGATACAGGGGGATAATGAAAAACTGTTTTTT.

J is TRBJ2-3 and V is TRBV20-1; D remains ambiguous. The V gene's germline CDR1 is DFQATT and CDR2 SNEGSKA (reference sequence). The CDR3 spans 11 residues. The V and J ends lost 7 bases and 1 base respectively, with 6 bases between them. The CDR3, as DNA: TGCAGTGTCCTGGGCACAGATACGCAGTATTTT. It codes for CSVLGTDTQYF.

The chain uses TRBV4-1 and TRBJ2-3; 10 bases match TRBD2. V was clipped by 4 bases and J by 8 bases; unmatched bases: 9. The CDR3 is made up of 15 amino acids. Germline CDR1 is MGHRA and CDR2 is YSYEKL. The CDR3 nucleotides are TGCGCCAGCAGCCGGGGACTAGCGTACTCCTTTACGCAGTATTTT. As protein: CASSRGLAYSFTQYF.

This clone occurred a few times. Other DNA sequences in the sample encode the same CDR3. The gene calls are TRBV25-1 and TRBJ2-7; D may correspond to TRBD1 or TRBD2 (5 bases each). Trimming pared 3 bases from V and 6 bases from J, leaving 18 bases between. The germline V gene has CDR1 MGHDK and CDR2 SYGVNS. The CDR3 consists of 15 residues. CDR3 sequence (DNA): TGTGCCAGCAGTGATGGTCGGGAATGGGACGGCGAGCAGTACTTC. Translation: CASSDGREWDGEQYF.

Here the CDR3 DNA reads TGTGCCAGCAGCATCGACAGGGGGAAGAACTATGGCTACACCTTC. The encoded protein is CASSIDRGKNYGYTF. This chain connects TRBV7-2 to TRBJ1-2; 9 nucleotides align to TRBD1. The CDR3 is made up of 15 amino acids. After removal of 5 bases from V and 2 bases from J, the junction contained 6 bases not matched to a gene. The germline V gene has CDR1 SGHTA and CDR2 FQGNSA.

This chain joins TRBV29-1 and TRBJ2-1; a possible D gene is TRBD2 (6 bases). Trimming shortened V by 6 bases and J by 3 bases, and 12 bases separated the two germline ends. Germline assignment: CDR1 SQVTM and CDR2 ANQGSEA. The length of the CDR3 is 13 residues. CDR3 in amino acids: CSVEGLHYNEQFF. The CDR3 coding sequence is TGCAGCGTGGAGGGACTCCACTACAATGAGCAGTTCTTC.

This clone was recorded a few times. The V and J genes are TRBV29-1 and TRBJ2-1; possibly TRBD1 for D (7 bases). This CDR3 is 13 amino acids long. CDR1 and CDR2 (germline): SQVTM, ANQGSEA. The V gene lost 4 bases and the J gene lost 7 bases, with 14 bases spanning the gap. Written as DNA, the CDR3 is TGCAGCGTTGCGCGGGGACAGTGGAATGAGCAGTTCTTC. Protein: CSVARGQWNEQFF.

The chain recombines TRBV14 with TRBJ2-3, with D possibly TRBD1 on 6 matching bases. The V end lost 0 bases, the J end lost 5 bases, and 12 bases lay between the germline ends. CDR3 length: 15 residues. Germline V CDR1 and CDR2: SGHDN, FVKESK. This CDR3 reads CASSQENRVGDTQYF. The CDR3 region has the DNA TGTGCCAGCAGCCAAGAAAACAGGGTCGGAGATACGCAGTATTTT.

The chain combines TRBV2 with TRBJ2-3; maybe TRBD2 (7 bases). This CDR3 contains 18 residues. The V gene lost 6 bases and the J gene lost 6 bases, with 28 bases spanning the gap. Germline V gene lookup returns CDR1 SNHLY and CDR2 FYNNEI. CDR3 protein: CASSSIITSRGGGDTQYF. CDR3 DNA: TGTGCCAGCAGCTCAATCATCACATCTCGCGGGGGCGGGGATACGCAGTATTTT.

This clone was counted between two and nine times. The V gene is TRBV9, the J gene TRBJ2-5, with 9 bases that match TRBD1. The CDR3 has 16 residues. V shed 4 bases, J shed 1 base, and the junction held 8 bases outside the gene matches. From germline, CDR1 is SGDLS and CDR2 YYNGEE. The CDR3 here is CASSPQRDRVQETQYF. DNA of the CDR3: TGTGCCAGCAGCCCCCAGCGGGACAGGGTCCAAGAGACCCAGTACTTC.

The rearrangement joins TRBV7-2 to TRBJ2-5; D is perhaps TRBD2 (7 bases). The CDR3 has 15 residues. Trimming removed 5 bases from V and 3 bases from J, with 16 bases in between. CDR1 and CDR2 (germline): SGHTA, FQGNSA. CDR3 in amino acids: CASSLVGGPKETQYF. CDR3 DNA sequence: TGTGCCAGCAGCCTAGTGGGGGGGCCCAAAGAGACCCAGTACTTC.

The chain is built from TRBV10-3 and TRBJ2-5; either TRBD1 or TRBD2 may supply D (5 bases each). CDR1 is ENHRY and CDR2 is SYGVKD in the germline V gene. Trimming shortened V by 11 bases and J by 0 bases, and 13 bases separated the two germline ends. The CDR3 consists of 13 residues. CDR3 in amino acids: CASAPGHQETQYF. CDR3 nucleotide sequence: TGTGCCTCCGCCCCGGGACACCAAGAGACCCAGTACTTC.

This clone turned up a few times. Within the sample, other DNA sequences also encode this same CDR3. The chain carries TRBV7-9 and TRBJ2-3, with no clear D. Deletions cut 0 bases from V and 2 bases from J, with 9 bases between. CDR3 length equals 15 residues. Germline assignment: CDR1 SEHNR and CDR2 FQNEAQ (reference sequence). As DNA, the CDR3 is TGTGCCAGCAGCTTAGCGGGCCAGGACACAGATACGCAGTATTTT. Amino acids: CASSLAGQDTDTQYF.

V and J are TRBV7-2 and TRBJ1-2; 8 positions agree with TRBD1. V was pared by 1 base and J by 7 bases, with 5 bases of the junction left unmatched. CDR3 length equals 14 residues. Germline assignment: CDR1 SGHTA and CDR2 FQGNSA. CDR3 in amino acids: CASSLGQGARGYTF. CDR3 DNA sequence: TGTGCCAGCAGCTTAGGCCAGGGGGCGCGTGGCTACACCTTC.

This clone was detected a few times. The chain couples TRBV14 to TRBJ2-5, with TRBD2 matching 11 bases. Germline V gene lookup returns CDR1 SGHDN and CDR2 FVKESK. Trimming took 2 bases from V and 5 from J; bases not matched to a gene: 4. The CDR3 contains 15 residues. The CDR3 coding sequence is TGTGCCAGCAGCCAAACTAGCGGGAGTTATGAGACCCAGTACTTC. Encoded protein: CASSQTSGSYETQYF.

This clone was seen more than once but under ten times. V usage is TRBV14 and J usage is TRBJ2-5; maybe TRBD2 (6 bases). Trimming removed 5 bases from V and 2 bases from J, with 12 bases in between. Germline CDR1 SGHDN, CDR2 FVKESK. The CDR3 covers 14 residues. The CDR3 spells CASSYRDLQETQYF. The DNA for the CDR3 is TGTGCCAGCAGCTACCGGGACTTACAAGAGACCCAGTACTTC.

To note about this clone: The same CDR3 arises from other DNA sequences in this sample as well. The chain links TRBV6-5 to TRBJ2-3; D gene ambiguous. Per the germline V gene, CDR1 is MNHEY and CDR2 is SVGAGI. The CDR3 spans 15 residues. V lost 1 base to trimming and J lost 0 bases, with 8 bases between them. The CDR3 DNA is TGTGCCAGCAGTTACTACGGAGCTAGCACAGATACGCAGTATTTT. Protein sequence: CASSYYGASTDTQYF.

The CDR3 coding sequence is TGCAGCGGCGACAGGGGGCTTCAGGAGACCCAGTACTTC. This codes for CSGDRGLQETQYF. The chain couples TRBV29-1 to TRBJ2-5, with 10 bases identical to TRBD1. The CDR3 covers 13 residues. Germline CDR1 SQVTM, CDR2 ANQGSEA. V was clipped by 7 bases and J by 5 bases; unmatched bases: 7.

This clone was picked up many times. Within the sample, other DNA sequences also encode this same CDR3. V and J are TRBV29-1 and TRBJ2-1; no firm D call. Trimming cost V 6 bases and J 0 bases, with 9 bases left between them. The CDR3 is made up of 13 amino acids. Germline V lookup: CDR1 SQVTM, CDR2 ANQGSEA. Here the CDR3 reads CSVKTSSYNEQFF. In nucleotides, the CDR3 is TGCAGCGTAAAGACGAGCTCCTACAATGAGCAGTTCTTC.

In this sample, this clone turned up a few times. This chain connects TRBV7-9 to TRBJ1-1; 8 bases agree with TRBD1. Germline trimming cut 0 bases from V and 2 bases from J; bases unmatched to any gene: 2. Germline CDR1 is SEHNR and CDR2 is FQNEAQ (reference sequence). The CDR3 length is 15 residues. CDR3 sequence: CASSLAGQVNTEAFF. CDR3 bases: TGTGCCAGCAGCTTAGCGGGACAGGTTAACACTGAAGCTTTCTTT.

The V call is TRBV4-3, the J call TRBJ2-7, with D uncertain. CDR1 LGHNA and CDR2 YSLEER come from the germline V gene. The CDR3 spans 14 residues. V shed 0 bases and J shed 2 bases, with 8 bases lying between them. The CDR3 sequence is CASSQDFQTYEQYF. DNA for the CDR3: TGCGCCAGCAGCCAAGATTTCCAAACCTACGAGCAGTACTTC.

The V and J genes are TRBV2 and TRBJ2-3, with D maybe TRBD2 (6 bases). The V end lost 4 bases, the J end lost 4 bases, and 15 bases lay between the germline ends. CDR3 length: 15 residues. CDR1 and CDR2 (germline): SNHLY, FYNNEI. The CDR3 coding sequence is TGTGCCAGCAGTGGGGCCAGGGAGGTCCCAGATACGCAGTATTTT. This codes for CASSGAREVPDTQYF.